The clone carrying this T cell receptor beta chain was detected once. What it binds is not known. Trimming stripped 0 bases from V and 4 bases from J, with 16 bases between. The CDR3 totals 16 residues. Germline values: CDR1 SNHLY, CDR2 FYNNEI. Generated by immunoSEQ multiplex PCR, the TCRdb table keeps only in-frame clones and is missing some. The sample has roughly 2,000,000 clones, roughly 95% seen once. These data are taken from a study of shared clonotypes between healthy human individuals. Selected positively for CCR7 and CD45RO-negative, naive CD8 cells excluded terminally differentiated effector memory CD45RA+ cells. Overall study results and limits: With few donors, the genetic and exposure-history diversity represented was limited.

The sequencing input was naive CD8+ T cells from PBMCs. The sequence came from a man aged 18 to 35 in good health. Some clones in this sample may be carry-over from other donors' samples. The rearrangement links TRBV2 to TRBJ2-7; D is undetermined. As DNA, the CDR3 is TGTGCCAGCAGTGAAGCGGGCCTTAAGTCCCCTTACGAGCAGTACTTC. Protein: CASSEAGLKSPYEQYF.